The 8 T cell receptor beta chains below come from one sample, sequenced in a study of cytomegalovirus exposure and HLA in healthy donors (dated by TCRdb to about 2017). Library preparation used the immunoSEQ multiplex PCR assay. The immuneACCESS repertoire file appears here via TCRdb, limited to in-frame rearrangements. These files lack a portion of the clones; in checked studies, under half of the deficit traces to unresolved V genes, and the cause of the others is not known. The sample table holds some 210,000 clones, of which roughly 87% were seen once. Of the sample, about 2% is held by the ten largest clones. Sequenced material: PBMCs. Source of these receptors: a woman between 18 and 29 years old in good health and CMV-seropositive.

The gene calls are TRBV27 and TRBJ1-1, with D possibly TRBD1 on 6 matching bases. CDR3 size: 15 residues. Per the germline V gene, CDR1 is MNHEY and CDR2 is SMNVEV (reference sequence). V was cut by 1 base and J by 0 bases, with 9 bases left in between. The CDR3 nucleotides read TGTGCCAGCAGTTTATGGGGGGGCTTGAACACTGAAGCTTTCTTT. This sequence encodes CASSLWGGLNTEAFF.

The DNA for the CDR3 is TGTGCCAGCAGTTTAAGACGGGAGGGGGCCTACAATGAGCAGTTCTTC. This encodes CASSLRREGAYNEQFF. V gene TRBV27 combines with J gene TRBJ2-1, with 8 bases lining up with TRBD2. The germline V gene has CDR1 MNHEY and CDR2 SMNVEV (reference sequence). The CDR3 runs to 16 residues. The junction had 5 bases not matched to a gene; V was cut back by 2 bases and J by 2 bases.

V usage is TRBV20-1 and J usage is TRBJ2-1; 8 nucleotides align to TRBD1. V was pared by 5 bases and J by 9 bases, with 3 bases of the junction left unmatched. The CDR3 extends over 11 amino acids. CDR1 DFQATT and CDR2 SNEGSKA come from the germline V gene (reference sequence). The CDR3, as DNA: TGCAGTGCTTCAGGGGGCGGTGAGCAGTTCTTC. As protein: CSASGGGEQFF.

This chain uses TRBV21-1 with TRBJ1-5. TRBV21-1 constitutes a pseudogene. The length of the CDR3 is 21 residues. The CDR3 region is CASSKDGDKWPAHLDNQPQHF. CDR3 in DNA: TGTGCCAGCAGCAAAGACGGGGATAAGTGGCCCGCTCACTTAGACAATCAGCCCCAGCATTTT.

The DNA for the CDR3 is TGTGCCAGCAGATGGGAGACAGGGGGTTTCAATGAGCAGTTCTTC. Residues: CASRWETGGFNEQFF. The chain joins TRBV6-5 to TRBJ2-1, with 9 nucleotides matching TRBD1. J gave up 6 bases and V 6 bases, and 9 bases lay outside the gene matches. The CDR3 consists of 15 residues. The germline gives CDR1 MNHEY, CDR2 SVGAGI.

The chain has TRBV30 and TRBJ1-2; possible D gene TRBD1, 5 bases. Per the germline V gene, CDR1 is GTSNPN and CDR2 is SVGIG (reference sequence). V lost 1 base and J 5 bases, leaving 11 bases between the germline ends. The CDR3 sequence is 13 residues long. The CDR3 sequence is CAWSESGLYGYTF. The CDR3 nucleotides are TGTGCCTGGAGTGAATCGGGACTATATGGCTACACCTTC.

V gene TRBV27 combines with J gene TRBJ2-3; D is possibly TRBD2 (5 bases). From germline, CDR1 is MNHEY and CDR2 SMNVEV (reference sequence). This CDR3 comprises 14 residues. V lost 4 bases to trimming and J lost 2 bases, with 10 bases between them. The CDR3 reads CASSSAGTTDTQYF. CDR3 sequence (DNA): TGTGCCAGCAGTTCGGCGGGTACCACAGATACGCAGTATTTT.

The rearrangement links TRBV10-1 to TRBJ2-3; unclear D gene. Germline V gene data show CDR1 as WNHNN and CDR2 as SYGVQD (reference sequence). Trimming cost V 0 bases and J 2 bases, with 6 bases left between them. This CDR3 is built from 14 residues. The CDR3 loop reads CASSESRVTDTQYF. CDR3 coding DNA: TGCGCCAGCAGTGAGTCCCGGGTCACAGATACGCAGTATTTT.